This entry lists 31 T cell receptor beta chains sequenced from one sample in a study of response to subunit inactivated influenza vaccine. TCRdb analysed the RT-PCR reads with MiXCR anew, one entry per CDR3 protein. The table includes about 530,000 distinct CDR3 sequences, approximately 13% detected once. Sequencing was performed on PBMCs from blood, taken about 6 weeks after vaccination. Receptors were obtained from a man aged 50 to 60 who received an inactivated influenza vaccine.

This clonotype has just one count. The rearrangement joins TRBV4-2 to TRBJ1-4, with no clear D. The V gene's germline CDR1 is LGHNA and CDR2 YNFKEQ. The CDR3 covers 15 residues. Trimming cost V 0 bases and J 8 bases, with 13 bases left between them. The CDR3 here is CASSQEVGPVEKLFF. For the CDR3, the DNA is TGTGCCAGCAGCCAAGAGGTCGGCCCCGTCGAAAAACTGTTTTTT.

This clonotype was seen a few times. The chain couples TRBV7-2 to TRBJ2-2, with 11 bases aligning to TRBD2. From germline, CDR1 is SGHTA and CDR2 FQGNSA. The CDR3 runs to 15 residues. V gave up 6 bases and J gave up 1 base; unmatched junction bases: 1. This CDR3 reads CASRLAGGNTGELFF. In DNA, the CDR3 is TGTGCCAGCAGGCTAGCGGGGGGGAACACCGGGGAGCTGTTTTTT.

The rearrangement links TRBV15 to TRBJ2-7, with a tentative D call TRBD2 (5 bases). Per the germline V gene, CDR1 is LNHNV and CDR2 is YYDKDF (reference sequence). The CDR3 has 16 residues. Deletions cut 3 bases from V and 6 bases from J, with 21 bases between. The CDR3 DNA follows: TGTGCCACCAGCAGGGGTGGGAGACTATATATAACCGAGCAGTACTTC. Translated, it gives CATSRGGRLYITEQYF.

In DNA form, the CDR3 reads TGCGCCAGCAGCCGCAAGTTACAGGGCTCTGGAAACACCATATATTTT. Its translation: CASSRKLQGSGNTIYF. The rearrangement uses TRBV4-3 and TRBJ1-3; tentative D call: TRBD1 (6 bases). Trimming pared 4 bases from V and 0 bases from J, leaving 13 bases between. Germline V gene sequence: CDR1 LGHNA, CDR2 YSLEER. The CDR3 totals 16 residues.

In this sample, this clonotype turned up a few times. The chain carries TRBV7-8 and TRBJ2-5; a possible D gene is TRBD2 (5 bases). Between the trimmed V and J ends, which lost 0 bases and 5 bases, there was a span of 10 bases. This CDR3 contains 14 residues. CDR1 and CDR2 from the germline V gene are SGHVS and FQNEAQ. In DNA, the CDR3 is TGTGCCAGCAGCTTAGCAGCGGTGGGGGAGACCCAGTACTTC. Its translation: CASSLAAVGETQYF.

The chain has TRBV5-5 and TRBJ2-7; tentative D call: TRBD2 (5 bases). CDR1 is SGHKS and CDR2 is YYEKEE in the germline V gene (reference sequence). V dropped 1 base and J dropped 1 base, with 12 bases sitting between them. This CDR3 is 15 amino acids long. The chain's CDR3 is CASSLKEGRSYEQYF. CDR3 nucleotide sequence: TGTGCCAGCAGCTTGAAAGAGGGCAGATCCTACGAGCAGTACTTC.

CDR3 region: CASSFVRRAEAFF. The CDR3 coding sequence is TGTGCCAGCAGTTTTGTTCGTAGAGCTGAAGCTTTCTTT. This chain uses TRBV12-3 or TRBV12-4 with TRBJ1-1, with D hard to call. Trimming removed 3 bases from V and 6 bases from J, with 11 bases in between. This CDR3 region has 13 residues.

Turning to this clonotype: Being one base from a much bigger clone, this may be a read error. V usage is TRBV29-1 and J usage is TRBJ2-2, with no clear D. CDR1 is SQVTM, CDR2 ANQGSEA, per germline. Trimming cost V 4 bases and J 1 base, with 7 bases left between them. CDR3 length: 13 amino acids. As DNA, the CDR3 is TGCAGCGTTGGGGCAGGGAACACCGGGGAGCTGTTTTTT. Protein product: CSVGAGNTGELFF.

In its sample, this clonotype was seen many times. The V gene is TRBV12-3 or TRBV12-4, the J gene TRBJ1-5; D gene unclear. V lost 1 base and J 3 bases, leaving 7 bases between the germline ends. The CDR3 loop spans 14 amino acids. As DNA, the CDR3 is TGTGCCAGCAGTTTAGGTGGGCTCAATCAGCCCCAGCATTTT. Translated: CASSLGGLNQPQHF.

At least ten counts were recorded for this clonotype. The chain is built from TRBV7-9 and TRBJ2-3, with unresolved D. Germline loops: CDR1 SEHNR, CDR2 FQNEAQ (reference sequence). CDR3 size: 13 residues. With 0 bases removed from V and 6 bases from J, the gap between germline ends came to 7 bases. CDR3 DNA: TGTGCCAGCAGCTTAGCGGCTTCGGATACGCAGTATTTT. It is translated as CASSLAASDTQYF.

The V call is TRBV6-1, the J call TRBJ2-2; TRBD1 is a possible D gene (5 bases). The CDR3 covers 12 residues. The germline CDR1 and CDR2 sequences are MNHNS and SASEGT. Trimming stripped 6 bases from V and 6 bases from J, with 8 bases between. The CDR3 DNA follows: TGTGCCAGCAGGGCCAGGGCCGGGGAGCTGTTTTTT. Protein sequence: CASRARAGELFF.

V usage is TRBV24-1 and J usage is TRBJ2-1; TRBD1 matches at 10 bases. The germline V gene has CDR1 KGHDR and CDR2 SFDVKD. V was pared by 0 bases and J by 4 bases, with 5 bases of the junction left unmatched. This CDR3 contains 17 residues. The CDR3 protein is CATSDLSGTGDYNEQFF. The CDR3 region has the DNA TGTGCCACCAGTGATTTGTCGGGGACAGGGGATTACAATGAGCAGTTCTTC.

This clonotype came up many times. V usage is TRBV7-2 and J usage is TRBJ2-5; TRBD2 matches at 9 bases. The trim removed 5 bases at V and 4 bases at J, leaving 8 bases unmatched. Germline assignment: CDR1 SGHTA and CDR2 FQGNSA. The length of the CDR3 is 15 residues. This chain's CDR3 is CASSPRISGRETQYF. In nucleotides, the CDR3 is TGTGCCAGCAGCCCCCGTATTAGCGGGAGAGAGACCCAGTACTTC.

This clonotype came up a few times. The rearrangement uses TRBV3-1 and TRBJ1-5; D possibly corresponds to TRBD1 (6 bases). This CDR3 comprises 14 residues. V lost 1 base, J lost 7 bases, and 11 bases lay in between. Germline-derived CDR1 and CDR2 are LGHDT and YNNKEL (reference sequence). CDR3 nucleotides: TGTGCCAGCAGCCAAGTGGGGGCCGGGCAGCCCCAGCATTTT. Protein sequence: CASSQVGAGQPQHF.

This rearrangement joins TRBV14 to TRBJ1-5; D call uncertain. This CDR3 has 11 residues. Germline CDR1 reads SGHDN; CDR2 reads FVKESK. V lost 6 bases and J lost 11, with 11 bases in between. CDR3 residues: CASRSLNAQHF. As DNA, the CDR3 is TGTGCCAGCAGATCGCTTAATGCCCAGCATTTT. Looking up the rest from reference TRBV14 and TRBJ1-5 gives the full variable domain: EAGVTQFPSHSVIEKGQTVTLRCDPISGHDNLYWYRRVMGKEIKFLLHFVKESKQDESGMPNNRFLAERTGGTYSTLKVQPAELEDSGVYFCASRSLNAQHFGDGTRLSIL.

The chain couples TRBV6-1 to TRBJ1-4, with 7 bases aligning to TRBD1. The CDR3 length is 15 residues. Germline-derived CDR1 and CDR2 are MNHNS and SASEGT. The V gene end was trimmed by 3 bases and the J gene end by 5 bases; junction bases not matched to a gene: 6. CDR3 nucleotide sequence: TGTGCCAGCAGTGAGCGGACAGGCGCCAATGAAAAACTGTTTTTT. Translated, it gives CASSERTGANEKLFF.

This clonotype was detected a few times. This chain links TRBV7-9 with TRBJ2-2; no definite D call. V dropped 4 bases and J dropped 1 base, with 7 bases sitting between them. Germline values: CDR1 SEHNR, CDR2 FQNEAQ (reference sequence). This CDR3 contains 14 residues. CDR3 residues: CASSSRRNTGELFF. The CDR3 DNA sequence: TGTGCCAGCAGCTCAAGACGGAACACCGGGGAGCTGTTTTTT.

CDR3 residues: CASSVDRLGGSYEQYF. The CDR3 DNA follows: TGTGCCAGCAGTGTCGACAGGCTCGGAGGCTCCTACGAGCAGTACTTC. The chain combines TRBV27 with TRBJ2-7; weak D call: TRBD1 (6 bases). The length of the CDR3 is 16 residues. V was cut by 5 bases and J by 0 bases, with 17 bases left in between. From germline, CDR1 is MNHEY and CDR2 SMNVEV (reference sequence).

The gene calls are TRBV7-9 and TRBJ1-2; 10 bases fit TRBD1. The CDR3 consists of 13 residues. The trim removed 8 bases at V and 0 bases at J, leaving 0 bases unmatched. CDR1 SEHNR and CDR2 FQNEAQ come from the germline V gene (reference sequence). The CDR3 nucleotides are TGTGCCAGCGGACAGGGGGCTAACTATGGCTACACCTTC. This translates into CASGQGANYGYTF.

This clonotype was seen more than once but under ten times. The gene calls are TRBV10-3 and TRBJ2-2; D perhaps matches TRBD1 (5 bases). CDR1 is ENHRY and CDR2 is SYGVKD in the germline V gene. The CDR3 runs to 16 residues. The V end was cut by 4 bases, the J end by 8 bases, with 20 bases between. The CDR3 DNA reads TGTGCCATCAGTGGCACAGACACGCGGAAGGGGGGGGAGCTGTTTTTT. This codes for CAISGTDTRKGGELFF.

This clonotype was observed a few times. This chain connects TRBV20-1 to TRBJ2-7; 9 bases line up with TRBD1. Germline CDR1 DFQATT, CDR2 SNEGSKA (reference sequence). Germline trimming cut 6 bases from V and 2 bases from J; bases unmatched to any gene: 2. There are 12 residues in the CDR3. The CDR3 is CSARQGAYEQYF. The CDR3 DNA sequence: TGCAGTGCCCGACAGGGGGCCTACGAGCAGTACTTC.

The chain is built from TRBV7-9 and TRBJ1-4, with 7 bases matching TRBD1. CDR1 is SEHNR, CDR2 FQNEAQ, per germline (reference sequence). The CDR3 consists of 16 residues. The trim removed 4 bases at V and 0 bases at J, leaving 5 bases unmatched. CDR3 sequence reads: CASSYTGQATNEKLFF. CDR3 DNA sequence: TGTGCCAGCAGCTACACCGGACAGGCAACTAATGAAAAACTGTTTTTT.

A few counts support this clonotype. J is TRBJ1-6 and V is TRBV5-1; no firm D call. The CDR3 consists of 15 residues. Germline-derived CDR1 and CDR2 are SGHRS and YFSETQ. V was shortened by 0 bases and J by 10 bases, with 14 bases between the two germline ends. CDR3 region: CASSLAVTAGSPLHF. CDR3 nucleotides: TGCGCCAGCAGCTTGGCCGTGACGGCGGGATCACCCCTCCACTTT.

This chain links TRBV5-1 with TRBJ2-1; 10 bases match TRBD2. The CDR3 runs to 15 residues. The germline CDR1 and CDR2 sequences are SGHRS and YFSETQ. The V and J ends lost 4 bases and 2 bases, in that order; junction bases with no gene match: 3. CDR3 residues: CASSVTSGAYNEQFF. CDR3 coding DNA: TGCGCCAGCAGCGTCACTAGCGGGGCCTACAATGAGCAGTTCTTC. The complete variable domain, with remaining parts taken from reference TRBV5-1 and TRBJ2-1, reads KAGVTQTPRYLIKTRGQQVTLSCSPISGHRSVSWYQQTPGQGLQFLFEYFSETQRNKGNFPGRFSGRQFSNSRSEMNVSTLELGDSALYLCASSVTSGAYNEQFFGPGTRLTVL.

The chain employs TRBV10-3 and TRBJ2-5, with D perhaps TRBD1 or TRBD2 (5 bases each). Germline loops: CDR1 ENHRY, CDR2 SYGVKD. Trimming pared 0 bases from V and 5 bases from J, leaving 10 bases between. The CDR3 runs to 14 residues. The CDR3 DNA reads as TGTGCCATCAGTGAGTCTCAGGGAGAGGAGACCCAGTACTTC. Amino acids: CAISESQGEETQYF.

There are a few counts of this clonotype. CDR3 nucleotides: TGTGCCAGCAGTTACTTGGTAGCCGTCTCCCCGACGCAGTATTTT. Amino acid sequence: CASSYLVAVSPTQYF. The chain uses TRBV6-2 or TRBV6-3 and TRBJ2-3; D uncertain. Germline CDR1 is MNHEY and CDR2 is SVGEGT. There are 15 residues in the CDR3. V shed 1 base and J shed 9 bases, with 17 bases lying between them.

This clonotype has only a few counts. This rearrangement joins TRBV6-2 or TRBV6-3 to TRBJ2-2, with TRBD2 matching 8 bases. CDR1 and CDR2 from the germline V gene are MNHEY and SVGEGT. J lost 6 bases, V lost 10 bases, and 4 bases had no gene match. This CDR3 contains 12 residues. CDR3 residues: CATRTSPGELFF. As DNA, the CDR3 is TGTGCCACCCGGACTAGCCCCGGGGAGCTGTTTTTT.

This clonotype showed up just a few times. CDR3 in DNA: TGCAGCGTTGAAAGGGAGGGGGACAATCAGCCCCAGCATTTT. Amino acid sequence: CSVEREGDNQPQHF. This sequence joins TRBV29-1 and TRBJ1-5, with D tentatively TRBD1 (6 bases). Germline CDR1 reads SQVTM; CDR2 reads ANQGSEA. The CDR3 is 14 residues long. The V end was cut by 2 bases, the J end by 3 bases, with 11 bases between.

The table lists this clonotype with a few counts. This chain links TRBV18 with TRBJ2-1; the D gene is possibly TRBD1 (6 bases). This CDR3 is built from 16 residues. Trimming took 3 bases from V and 7 from J, leaving 19 bases between them. Germline V gives CDR1 KGHSH, CDR2 LQKENI. The CDR3 here is CASSPRSQGRANEQFF. The CDR3 DNA reads as TGTGCCAGCTCACCCAGATCGCAGGGGCGCGCGAATGAGCAGTTCTTC.

Ten or more counts support this clonotype. This CDR3 reads CASSGGGPNTGELFF. The CDR3 DNA is TGTGCCAGCAGTGGCGGGGGCCCGAACACCGGGGAGCTGTTTTTT. The chain carries TRBV12-3 or TRBV12-4 and TRBJ2-2; possible D gene TRBD2, 7 bases. The V and J ends lost 5 bases and 0 bases respectively, with 10 bases between them. This CDR3 is 15 amino acids long.

This clonotype has ten or more counts. The chain joins TRBV7-9 to TRBJ2-2; 10 nucleotides agree with TRBD1. V gave up 5 bases and J gave up 5 bases; unmatched junction bases: 5. This CDR3 is built from 15 residues. The V gene's germline CDR1 is SEHNR and CDR2 FQNEAQ (reference sequence). CDR3 in amino acids: CASSPGTGVTGELFF. The CDR3 DNA follows: TGTGCCAGCAGCCCCGGGACAGGGGTTACCGGGGAGCTGTTTTTT.